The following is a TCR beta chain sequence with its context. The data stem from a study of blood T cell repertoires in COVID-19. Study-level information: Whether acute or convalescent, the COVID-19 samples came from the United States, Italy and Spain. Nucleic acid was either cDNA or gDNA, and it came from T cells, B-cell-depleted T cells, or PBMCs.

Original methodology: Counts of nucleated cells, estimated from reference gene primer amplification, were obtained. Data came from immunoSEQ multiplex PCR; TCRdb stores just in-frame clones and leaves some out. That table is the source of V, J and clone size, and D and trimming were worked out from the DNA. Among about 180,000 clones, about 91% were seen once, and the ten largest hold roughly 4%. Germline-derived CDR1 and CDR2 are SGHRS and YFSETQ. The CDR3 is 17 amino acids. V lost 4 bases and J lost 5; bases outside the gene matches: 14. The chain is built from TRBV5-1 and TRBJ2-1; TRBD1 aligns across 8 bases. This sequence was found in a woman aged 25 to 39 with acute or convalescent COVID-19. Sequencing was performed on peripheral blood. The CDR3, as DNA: TGCGCCAGCAGCGCTTGGGGTTCAGGGGGCTTCCACAATGAGCAGTTCTTC. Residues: CASSAWGSGGFHNEQFF.